This TCR beta chain was captured by sequencing in a study of blood T cells in healthy people across ages. Overall study results and limits: Higher diversity and more naive CD4+ cells were features of long-lived donors, compared to aged donors.

In its sample, this clonotype was seen a few times. The target antigen is unknown. Germline CDR1 DFQATT, CDR2 SNEGSKA (reference sequence). Trimming cost V 0 bases and J 5 bases, with 8 bases left between them. The CDR3 is 13 amino acids. A sample-barcoded 5' primer and a J-beta primer mix were used in a second PCR of roughly 7 to 11 cycles. TCRdb processed the 5' RACE reads anew with MiXCR; each CDR3 protein has one entry. The top ten clones hold 10% to 12% of a sample with 1.6 million or so distinct CDR3 sequences, almost 35% of them seen once. The sample consisted of blood. This receptor was identified in a woman younger than 45 in good health. V gene TRBV20-1 combines with J gene TRBJ1-5, with D unresolved. The CDR3 DNA reads as TGCAGTGCTAGAGATTGGGCAGATCAGCCCCAGCATTTT. Amino acid sequence: CSARDWADQPQHF.